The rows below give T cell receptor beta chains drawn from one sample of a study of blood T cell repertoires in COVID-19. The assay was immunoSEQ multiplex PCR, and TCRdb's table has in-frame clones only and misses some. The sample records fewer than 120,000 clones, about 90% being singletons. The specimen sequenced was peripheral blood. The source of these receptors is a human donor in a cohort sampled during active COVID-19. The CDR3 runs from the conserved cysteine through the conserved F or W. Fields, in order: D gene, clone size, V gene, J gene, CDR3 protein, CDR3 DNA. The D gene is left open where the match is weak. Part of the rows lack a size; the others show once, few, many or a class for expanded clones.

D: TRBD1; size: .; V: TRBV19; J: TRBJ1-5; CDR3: CASSPQRGNRGSNQPQHF; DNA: TGTGCCAGTAGCCCCCAAAGGGGTAACAGGGGAAGCAATCAGCCCCAGCATTTT
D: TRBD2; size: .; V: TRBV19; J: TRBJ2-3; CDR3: CASSSQAGGADTQYF; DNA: TGTGCCAGTAGTTCACAAGCGGGGGGGGCAGATACGCAGTATTTT
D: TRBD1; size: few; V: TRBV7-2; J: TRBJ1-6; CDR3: CASKAFRDSYSPLHF; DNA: TGTGCCAGCAAAGCCTTCCGGGACAGTTATTCACCCCTCCACTTT
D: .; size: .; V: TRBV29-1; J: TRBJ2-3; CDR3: CSVTLRILMDTQYF; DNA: TGCAGCGTTACGTTGAGGATTTTAATGGATACGCAGTATTTT
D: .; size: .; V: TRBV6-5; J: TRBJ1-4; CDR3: CASSYSPQGINEKLFF; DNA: TGTGCCAGCAGTTACTCTCCCCAGGGGATTAATGAAAAACTGTTTTTT
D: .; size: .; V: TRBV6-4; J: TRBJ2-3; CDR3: CASSDAPGDSGTDTQYF; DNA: TGTGCCAGCAGTGACGCCCCGGGGGATTCAGGCACAGATACGCAGTATTTT
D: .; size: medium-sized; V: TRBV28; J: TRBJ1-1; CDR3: CASSPYYTEAFF; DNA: TGTGCCAGCAGTCCCTACTACACTGAAGCTTTCTTT
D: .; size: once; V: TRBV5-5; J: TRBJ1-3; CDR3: CASSPPPSSGNTIYF; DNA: TGTGCCAGCAGCCCCCCCCCTAGTTCTGGAAACACCATATATTTT
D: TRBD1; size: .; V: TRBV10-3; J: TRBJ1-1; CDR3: CAISPQGGTTEAFF; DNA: TGTGCCATCAGCCCCCAGGGGGGTACCACTGAAGCTTTCTTT
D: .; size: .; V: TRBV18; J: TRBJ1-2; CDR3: CASSPPNRAYGYTF; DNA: TGTGCCAGCTCACCACCGAACAGGGCCTATGGCTACACCTTC
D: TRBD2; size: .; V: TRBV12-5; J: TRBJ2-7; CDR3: CASAAAGTSGRFSYEQYF; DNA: TGTGCTAGTGCCGCAGCGGGGACTAGCGGGAGGTTCTCCTACGAGCAGTACTTC
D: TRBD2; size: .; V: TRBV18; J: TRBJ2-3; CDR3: CASSPARTSGISTDTQYF; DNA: TGTGCCAGCTCACCCGCTCGGACTAGCGGGATAAGCACAGATACGCAGTATTTT
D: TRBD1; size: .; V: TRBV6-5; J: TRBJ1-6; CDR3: CASSPPGQKLSPLHF; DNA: TGTGCCAGCAGTCCTCCGGGACAGAAACTATCACCCCTCCACTTT
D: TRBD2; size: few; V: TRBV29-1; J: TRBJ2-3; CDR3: CSVVPAGAIDTQYF; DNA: TGCAGCGTTGTTCCAGCGGGAGCAATAGATACGCAGTATTTT
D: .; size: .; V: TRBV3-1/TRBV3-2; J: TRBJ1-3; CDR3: CASSQGGSGNTIYF; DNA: TGTGCCAGCAGCCAAGGCGGCTCTGGAAACACCATATATTTT
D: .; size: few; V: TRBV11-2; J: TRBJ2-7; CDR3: CASSSQGREQYF; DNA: TGTGCCAGCAGCTCCCAGGGCCGCGAGCAGTACTTC
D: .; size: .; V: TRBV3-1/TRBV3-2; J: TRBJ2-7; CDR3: CASSLLADEQYF; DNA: TGTGCCAGCAGCCTCCTGGCAGACGAGCAGTACTTC
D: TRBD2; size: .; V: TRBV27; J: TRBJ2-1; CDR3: CASSLGGTSGVPEQFF; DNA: TGTGCCAGCAGTTTAGGCGGGACTAGCGGGGTCCCTGAGCAGTTCTTC
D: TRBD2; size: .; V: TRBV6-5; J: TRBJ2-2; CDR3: CASSSSRTSGAGELFF; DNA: TGTGCCAGCAGTTCCTCACGTACTAGCGGGGCCGGGGAGCTGTTTTTT
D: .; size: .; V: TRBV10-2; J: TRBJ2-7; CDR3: CASGRYEQYF; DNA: TGCGCCAGCGGGAGGTACGAGCAGTACTTC
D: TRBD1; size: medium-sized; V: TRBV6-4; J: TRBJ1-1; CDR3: CASTRTGLNTEAFF; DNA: TGTGCCAGCACCCGGACAGGGTTGAACACTGAAGCTTTCTTT
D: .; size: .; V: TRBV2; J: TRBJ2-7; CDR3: CASTRGRSSYEQYF; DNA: TGTGCCAGCACTAGAGGGAGGAGCTCCTACGAGCAGTACTTC
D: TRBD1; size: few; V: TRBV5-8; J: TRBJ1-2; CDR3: CASSLAQGDGYTF; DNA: TGTGCCAGCAGCTTGGCACAGGGGGATGGCTACACCTTC
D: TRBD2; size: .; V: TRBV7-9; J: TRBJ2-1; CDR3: CASSFGGGATYNEQFF; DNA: TGTGCCAGCAGCTTTGGCGGGGGGGCGACCTACAATGAGCAGTTCTTC
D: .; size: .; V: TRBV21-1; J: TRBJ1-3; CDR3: CASLLDRGRGNTIYF; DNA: TGTGCCAGCCTCCTAGACAGGGGGCGAGGAAACACCATATATTTT
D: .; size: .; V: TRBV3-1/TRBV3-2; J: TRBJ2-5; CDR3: CASSQGLAETQYF; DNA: TGTGCCAGCAGTCAAGGGCTAGCGGAGACCCAGTACTTC
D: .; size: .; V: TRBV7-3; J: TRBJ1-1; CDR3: CASSLQGGIEAFF; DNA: TGTGCCAGCAGCTTACAGGGTGGCATTGAAGCTTTCTTT
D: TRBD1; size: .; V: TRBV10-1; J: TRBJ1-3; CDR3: CASSRGPVGSGSTGNTIYF; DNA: TGCGCCAGCAGTAGGGGGCCCGTCGGATCAGGATCGACTGGAAACACCATATATTTT
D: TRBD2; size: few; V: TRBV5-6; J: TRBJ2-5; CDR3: CASRTSGSKTQYF; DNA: TGTGCCTCCAGAACTAGCGGGAGTAAGACCCAGTACTTC
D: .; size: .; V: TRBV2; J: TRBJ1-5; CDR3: CASSETGRNQPQHF; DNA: TGTGCCAGCAGTGAGACAGGCCGCAATCAGCCCCAGCATTTT
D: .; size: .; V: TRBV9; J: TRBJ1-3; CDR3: CASSVQGNKGNTIYF; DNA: TGTGCCAGCAGCGTTCAGGGGAATAAGGGAAACACCATATATTTT
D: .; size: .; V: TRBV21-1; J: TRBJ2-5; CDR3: CASSKALAGGPPQETQYF; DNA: TGTGCCAGCAGCAAAGCTCTAGCGGGGGGGCCGCCCCAAGAGACCCAGTACTTC